This TCR beta chain was recovered during a study of cytomegalovirus exposure and HLA in healthy donors. The PCR was carried out with 60 Vbeta primers and 13 Jbeta primers. Sequencing was performed with immunoSEQ multiplex PCR; in TCRdb, only in-frame clones are kept and a portion is missing. The table records about 90,000 clones, about three fifths of them present only once. The CDR3 is 17 amino acids. Germline values: CDR1 KGHSH, CDR2 LQKENI. The V segment lost 8 bases and the J segment 4 bases; nucleotides outside the gene matches: 13. The chain is built from TRBV18 and TRBJ2-1; 11 nucleotides align to TRBD2. The TCR sequence derives from a man aged 25-45 years in good health and CMV-seronegative. Sequencing was done on a sample of PBMCs. CDR3 coding DNA: TGTGCCAGCGGACGGTATAGCGGGAGGGCGTTATACAATGAGCAGTTCTTC. This codes for CASGRYSGRALYNEQFF.